This entry lists 2 T cell receptor beta chains sequenced from one sample in a study of control samples from healthy donors and cancer patients. Produced via immunoSEQ multiplex PCR; TCRdb's table is partial and in-frame only. Of around 140,000 clones in the sample, under 90% were seen once. Sequencing was done on a sample of PBMCs. Receptors originate from a man aged 50 to 60 with head and neck cancer.

The chain recombines TRBV11-2 with TRBJ2-1, with TRBD2 matching over 8 bases. V was clipped by 5 bases and J by 0 bases; unmatched bases: 12. This CDR3 has 18 residues. CDR1 is SGHAT, CDR2 FQNNGV, per germline. Written as DNA, the CDR3 is TGTGCCAGCAGCCCGCGCGCCCCCAGCGGGAGCTCCTACAATGAGCAGTTCTTC. This encodes CASSPRAPSGSSYNEQFF. The variable domain in full, with the rest retrieved from reference TRBV11-2 and TRBJ2-1, is EAGVAQSPRYKIIEKRQSVAFWCNPISGHATLYWYQQILGQGPKLLIQFQNNGVVDDSQLPKDRFSAERLKGVDSTLKIQPAKLEDSAVYLCASSPRAPSGSSYNEQFFGPGTRLTVL.

The rearrangement joins TRBV5-4 to TRBJ2-2, with 9 positions matching TRBD1. CDR1 and CDR2 (germline): SGHNT, YYREEE (reference sequence). V dropped 3 bases and J dropped 6; count of bases not matched to a gene: 9. The CDR3 totals 16 residues. The CDR3 protein is CASSSRTGVYSGELFF. CDR3 sequence (DNA): TGTGCCAGCAGCTCCCGGACAGGGGTTTATTCCGGGGAGCTGTTTTTT.